Described below is a single T cell receptor (beta chain) sequence and its context. As processed by the authors: Amplifying reference gene primers gave estimates of nucleated cell counts. Produced via immunoSEQ multiplex PCR; TCRdb's table is partial and in-frame only. The DNA gave D and trimming, while V, J and clone size come from that table. Among about 130,000 clones listed, around 78% were seen once. This sample stems from a study of blood T cell repertoires in COVID-19. The J segment lost 6 bases and the V segment lost 0 bases, leaving 6 bases of the junction unmatched. The germline gives CDR1 MRHNA, CDR2 SNTAGT. This CDR3 contains 17 residues.

The receptor was isolated from a human donor in a cohort sampled during active COVID-19. The rearrangement links TRBV6-4 to TRBJ1-5; 12 nucleotides match TRBD1. The sequenced sample consisted of peripheral blood. The CDR3 reads CASSDSSGTGGIQPQHF. The CDR3 DNA sequence: TGTGCCAGCAGTGACTCCAGCGGGACAGGGGGCATTCAGCCCCAGCATTTT.